This T cell receptor (beta chain) was obtained from a study of blood T cells in healthy people across ages. Findings of the study overall: In the absence of known donor CMV status, changes in expanded clonotypes were possibly confounded.

This CDR3 contains 14 residues. Trimming shortened V by 0 bases and J by 3 bases, and 8 bases separated the two germline ends. Germline CDR1 is LGHDT and CDR2 is YNNKEL (reference sequence). To note about this clonotype: Antigen unknown.

Together with a sample-barcoded 5' primer, a J-beta primer mix was included in a second PCR lasting about 7 to 12 cycles. TCRdb ran MiXCR on the 5' RACE reads and lists one entry per CDR3 protein. Of around 1,500,000 distinct CDR3 sequences detected, roughly 40% appear once; the ten largest clones hold approximately 7.9%. The TCR sequence derives from a woman between 18 and 29 years old in good health. Input material: blood. The chain recombines TRBV3-1 with TRBJ2-5, with D possibly TRBD2 on 5 matching bases. CDR3 in amino acids: CASSQDAREETQYF. CDR3 nucleotide sequence: TGTGCCAGCAGCCAAGATGCGAGGGAAGAGACCCAGTACTTC.